The 21 T cell receptor beta chains in this list originate from one sample, sequenced in a study of T cell changes during pregnancy in multiple sclerosis. Repertoires were generated with immunoSEQ multiplex PCR, while TCRdb's copy carries only in-frame clones and drops some. The data hold roughly 48,000 clones, with 94% observed a single time. Sequenced material: CD4+ T cells from peripheral blood mononuclear cells, taken in the first trimester of pregnancy. These receptors came from a female donor with multiple sclerosis, enrolled in a pregnancy study.

This clone has just one count. The V and J genes are TRBV4-1 and TRBJ2-3; 8 nucleotides agree with TRBD2. The CDR3 totals 15 residues. Looked up from germline, CDR1 is MGHRA and CDR2 is YSYEKL. Trimming took 0 bases from V and 2 from J; bases not matched to a gene: 1. CDR3: CASSQEGLVTDTQYF. The CDR3 DNA follows: TGCGCCAGCAGCCAAGAGGGACTAGTCACAGATACGCAGTATTTT.

The DNA of the CDR3 is TGTGCCAGCAGCCAAGAGTCGACTCAGGGCCGCGCAAGATACAATGAGCAGTTCTTC. It codes for CASSQESTQGRARYNEQFF. The chain carries TRBV14 and TRBJ2-1, with D possibly matching TRBD1 (5 bases). CDR1 SGHDN and CDR2 FVKESK come from the germline V gene. V lost 0 bases and J lost 4, with 22 bases in between. The CDR3 length is 19 residues.

The V and J genes are TRBV4-2 and TRBJ2-5; a possible D gene is TRBD2 (7 bases). With 0 bases removed from V and 4 bases from J, the gap between germline ends came to 18 bases. The germline V gene has CDR1 LGHNA and CDR2 YNFKEQ. CDR3 length: 17 residues. The CDR3 DNA sequence: TGTGCCAGCAGCCAAGATAGGGCCCGGGGGGCGGGAGAGACCCAGTACTTC. Translation gives CASSQDRARGAGETQYF.

The chain employs TRBV6-1 and TRBJ2-7; 10 positions match TRBD1. Germline V gene sequence: CDR1 MNHNS, CDR2 SASEGT. V was clipped by 7 bases and J by 4 bases; unmatched bases: 10. This CDR3 is 15 amino acids long. The CDR3 DNA reads as TGTGCCAGCAAGTTAACGGGACAGGGGTCTTACGAGCAGTACTTC. Amino acid sequence: CASKLTGQGSYEQYF.

V usage is TRBV10-2 and J usage is TRBJ1-2; weak D call: TRBD1 (6 bases). From germline, CDR1 is WSHSY and CDR2 SAAADI. The CDR3 is made up of 15 amino acids. The V gene lost 2 bases and the J gene lost 0 bases, with 10 bases spanning the gap. The CDR3 nucleotides are TGCGCCAGCAGTGAGGCGACAGGTACTAACTATGGCTACACCTTC. Its translation is CASSEATGTNYGYTF.

This clone has a single count. The chain is built from TRBV5-5 and TRBJ1-2; TRBD1 matches 9 bases. The CDR3 runs 15 residues. Germline-derived CDR1 and CDR2 are SGHKS and YYEKEE (reference sequence). Trimming at V came to 4 bases and at J to 7 bases, leaving 11 bases not matched to a gene. The CDR3 spells CASSVNAGQGSGYTF. The CDR3 DNA is TGTGCCAGCAGCGTGAACGCGGGACAGGGCTCTGGCTACACCTTC.

The gene calls are TRBV29-1 and TRBJ2-2, with D maybe TRBD2 (5 bases). Germline-derived CDR1 and CDR2 are SQVTM and ANQGSEA. The V end was cut by 6 bases, the J end by 6 bases, with 8 bases between. The CDR3 is 11 amino acids. CDR3 nucleotide sequence: TGCAGCGTACGGGGTTCCGGGGAGCTGTTTTTT. Its translation is CSVRGSGELFF.

J is TRBJ1-6 and V is TRBV30, with a possible D match to TRBD1 (6 bases). Per germline, CDR1 GTSNPN and CDR2 SVGIG (reference sequence). V lost 2 bases, J lost 7 bases, and 12 bases lay in between. CDR3 size: 14 residues. Here the CDR3 DNA reads TGTGCCTGGAGTTTTGGGCAGGGGAATTCACCCCTCCACTTT. Amino acid sequence: CAWSFGQGNSPLHF.

The V call is TRBV7-9, the J call TRBJ1-1; 8 bases align to TRBD1. This CDR3 has 16 amino acids. Per the germline V gene, CDR1 is SEHNR and CDR2 is FQNEAQ (reference sequence). V was pared by 5 bases and J by 1 base, with 9 bases of the junction left unmatched. Here the CDR3 reads CASSRPQGARNTEAFF. The CDR3 DNA is TGTGCCAGCAGCCGCCCTCAGGGGGCAAGGAACACTGAAGCTTTCTTT. The full variable domain, in which reference TRBV7-9 and TRBJ1-1 provide the parts outside the CDR3, is DTGVSQNPRHKITKRGQNVTFRCDPISEHNRLYWYRQTLGQGPEFLTYFQNEAQLEKSRLLSDRFSAERPKGSFSTLEIQRTEQGDSAMYLCASSRPQGARNTEAFFGQGTRLTVV.

The CDR3 loop reads CASSPPGSPDTQYF. Written as DNA, the CDR3 is TGCGCCAGCAGCCCGCCGGGGTCCCCAGATACGCAGTATTTT. The chain recombines TRBV5-1 with TRBJ2-3; maybe TRBD2 (5 bases). The CDR3 totals 14 residues. V was cut by 4 bases and J by 4 bases, with 13 bases left in between. Germline CDR1 SGHRS, CDR2 YFSETQ.

This chain joins TRBV4-2 and TRBJ1-4, with D possibly being TRBD1 (5 bases). This CDR3 spans 16 amino acids. Germline V gives CDR1 LGHNA, CDR2 YNFKEQ. Trimming stripped 1 base from V and 8 bases from J, with 17 bases between. The CDR3 sequence: CASSQGEYQGREKLFF. In DNA form, the CDR3 reads TGTGCCAGCAGCCAAGGTGAATACCAGGGTAGGGAAAAACTGTTTTTT.

V is TRBV15 and J is TRBJ2-3; 11 bases are a match to TRBD1. Unmatched junction bases numbered 5, after V lost 4 bases and J lost 5 bases. Germline V CDR1 and CDR2: LNHNV, YYDKDF (reference sequence). This CDR3 comprises 15 residues. CDR3 coding DNA: TGTGCCACCAGCACCGGACAGGGGGCCGAAGATACGCAGTATTTT. Translation gives CATSTGQGAEDTQYF.

The chain combines TRBV6-6 with TRBJ2-1, with 9 positions matching TRBD2. The germline V gene encodes CDR1 MNHNY and CDR2 SVGAGI (reference sequence). With 2 bases clipped from V and 9 bases from J, the junction kept 11 bases outside the gene matches. The CDR3 is made up of 16 amino acids. For the CDR3, the DNA is TGTGCCAGCAGTTACGCCATGGCGGGGGGGCCGGGTGAGCAGTTCTTC. It encodes CASSYAMAGGPGEQFF.

The rearrangement uses TRBV4-1 and TRBJ2-7; 8 bases fit TRBD1. This CDR3 is 15 amino acids long. The V gene end was trimmed by 1 base and the J gene end by 6 bases; junction bases not matched to a gene: 8. In germline, CDR1 is MGHRA, CDR2 YSYEKL. The CDR3 sequence: CASSQADRDGGEQYF. CDR3 DNA: TGCGCCAGCAGCCAAGCGGACAGGGATGGGGGCGAGCAGTACTTC.

The chain joins TRBV7-9 to TRBJ2-5; TRBD1 agrees at 10 bases. This CDR3 region has 19 residues. Germline CDR1 and CDR2: SEHNR and FQNEAQ (reference sequence). The ends lost 1 base at V and 5 bases at J; junction bases unmatched: 16. DNA of the CDR3: TGTGCCAGCAGCTTAGTGTCTCTCGGGACAGGGGCCCTCGCCGAGACCCAGTACTTC. Its translation: CASSLVSLGTGALAETQYF.

The gene calls are TRBV28 and TRBJ1-2; the D is unclear. Trimming cost V 2 bases and J 2 bases, with 9 bases left between them. Per the germline V gene, CDR1 is MDHEN and CDR2 is SYDVKM. The CDR3 consists of 14 residues. CDR3 amino acids: CASSLPPGNYGYTF. As DNA, the CDR3 is TGTGCCAGCAGTTTACCCCCCGGGAACTATGGCTACACCTTC.

This clone is a singleton in its sample. The V and J genes are TRBV19 and TRBJ1-5; TRBD1 agrees at 8 bases. The CDR3 runs to 17 residues. Germline V CDR1 and CDR2: LNHDA, SQIVND (reference sequence). Trimming took 4 bases from V and 2 from J; bases not matched to a gene: 10. Here the CDR3 DNA reads TGTGCCAGTAGTACAGGGGGCACAAGACGAGGCAATCAGCCCCAGCATTTT. Amino acid sequence: CASSTGGTRRGNQPQHF.

This chain connects TRBV5-4 to TRBJ2-4; the D gene is possibly TRBD2 (7 bases). CDR1 is SGHNT and CDR2 is YYREEE in the germline V gene (reference sequence). Trimming left V 3 bases short and J 9 bases short, with 31 bases between. The CDR3 consists of 19 residues. The CDR3 loop reads CASSWGGIGGMIGGGIQYF. CDR3 bases: TGTGCCAGCAGCTGGGGGGGCATAGGGGGAATGATAGGGGGTGGCATTCAGTACTTC.

The chain couples TRBV18 to TRBJ2-7; the D gene is possibly TRBD1 (5 bases). The CDR3 is made up of 12 amino acids. V was pared by 2 bases and J by 5 bases, with 7 bases between. Germline lookup yields CDR1 KGHSH and CDR2 LQKENI. The CDR3 DNA follows: TGTGCCAGCTCACCAAGCAGGGACGAGCAGTACTTC. Translation: CASSPSRDEQYF.

The chain has TRBV7-2 and TRBJ2-5; 13 bases match TRBD2. CDR1 and CDR2 from the germline V gene are SGHTA and FQGNSA. The CDR3 covers 16 residues. J was trimmed by 5 bases and V by 4 bases; bases with no gene match: 7. CDR3 region: CASSSGLAGRGETQYF. The DNA of the CDR3 is TGTGCCAGCAGCTCGGGACTAGCGGGGAGGGGTGAGACCCAGTACTTC.

This chain uses TRBV5-5 with TRBJ1-6, with a weak D call TRBD1 (5 bases). The V end lost 1 base, the J end lost 11 bases, and 22 bases lay between the germline ends. The CDR3 sequence is 17 residues long. Looked up from germline, CDR1 is SGHKS and CDR2 is YYEKEE (reference sequence). CDR3 sequence: CASSLFVRLTAGAPLHF. As DNA, the CDR3 is TGTGCCAGCAGCTTGTTCGTCAGGTTAACGGCGGGGGCACCCCTCCACTTT.